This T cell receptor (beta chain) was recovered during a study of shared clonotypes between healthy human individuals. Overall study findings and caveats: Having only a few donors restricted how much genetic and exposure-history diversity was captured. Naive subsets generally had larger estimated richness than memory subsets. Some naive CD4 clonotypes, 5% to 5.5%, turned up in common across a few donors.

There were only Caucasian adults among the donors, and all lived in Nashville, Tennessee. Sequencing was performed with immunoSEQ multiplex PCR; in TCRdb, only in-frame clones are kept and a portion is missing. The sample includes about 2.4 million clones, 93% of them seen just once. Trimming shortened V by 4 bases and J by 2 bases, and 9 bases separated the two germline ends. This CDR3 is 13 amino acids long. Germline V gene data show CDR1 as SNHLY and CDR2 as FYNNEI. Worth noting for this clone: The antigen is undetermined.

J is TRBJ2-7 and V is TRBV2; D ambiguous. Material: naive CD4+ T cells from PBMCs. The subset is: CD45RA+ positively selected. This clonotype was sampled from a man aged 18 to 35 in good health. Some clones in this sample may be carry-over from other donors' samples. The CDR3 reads CASSGQQPYEQYF. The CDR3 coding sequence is TGTGCCAGCAGTGGTCAGCAGCCCTACGAGCAGTACTTC.